The clone carrying this T cell receptor (beta chain) came up a few times. These data are taken from a study of T-cell memory formation after mild COVID-19. TCRdb analysed the 5' RACE reads with MiXCR anew, one entry per CDR3 protein. The table has about 190,000 distinct CDR3 sequences, approximately 20% seen once. The CDR3 is 14 amino acids. V was cut by 4 bases and J by 7 bases, with 13 bases left in between. This chain joins TRBV12-3 or TRBV12-4 and TRBJ1-4; D might be TRBD1 (6 bases). The clonotype originates from an adult woman who had mild COVID-19 (a few samples of this study predate the infection). Cell type and time point are not known. What was sequenced was PBMCs or a T cell subset sorted from them (not recorded which). The CDR3 is CASSYREGREKLFF. CDR3 DNA sequence: TGTGCCAGCAGTTACAGGGAAGGACGTGAAAAACTGTTTTTT.